This T cell receptor beta chain was identified during a study of cytomegalovirus exposure and HLA in healthy donors. Vbeta (60) and Jbeta (13) primers were used in the PCR. Method: immunoSEQ multiplex PCR; TCRdb's copy keeps in-frame clones and lacks some. Of about 130,000 clones listed, 79% are singletons. To note about this clone: Its antigen remains unknown.

General study results and limits: In vitro data verified a few CMV-associated chains as specific for CMV antigens.

Germline V gene data show CDR1 as LNHNV and CDR2 as YYDKDF (reference sequence). The CDR3 loop spans 16 amino acids. Trimming cost V 1 base and J 4 bases; bases outside gene matches: 9. The chain is built from TRBV15 and TRBJ1-2; 7 bases line up with TRBD1. This TCR was sampled from a man aged 40-49 years in good health and CMV-seropositive. Sequencing input: PBMCs. Here the CDR3 DNA reads TGTGCCACCAGCAGAGGTTTCAGGGGGACATCCTATGGCTACACCTTC. It is translated as CATSRGFRGTSYGYTF.